What follows describes a single T cell receptor (beta chain). Some clones are missing from TCRdb's copy, which holds only in-frame ones; the method was immunoSEQ multiplex PCR. The profile covers approximately 100,000 clones, with about 53% appearing a single time and under 45% taken by the ten largest. The sample is drawn from a study of cytotoxic CD8 clonotypes in ibrutinib-treated CLL. This CDR3 contains 16 residues. After removal of 5 bases from V and 1 base from J, the junction contained 7 bases not matched to a gene. The germline gives CDR1 SGHTA, CDR2 FQGNSA. The gene calls are TRBV7-2 and TRBJ2-3; 9 bases line up with TRBD2. This specimen was PBMCs, taken after 24 months of ibrutinib treatment. The TCR comes from a human donor with chronic lymphocytic leukemia. CDR3 in amino acids: CASSLMAGGRTDTQYF. The CDR3 DNA reads TGTGCCAGCAGCCTCATGGCGGGGGGGCGCACAGATACGCAGTATTTT.